These T cell receptor beta chains were read from a single sample in a study of tumor and adjacent non-tumor tissue in lung cancer. In TCRdb, the multiplex PCR reads were re-called with MiXCR into one record per CDR3 protein. Of under 45,000 distinct CDR3 sequences listed, over 55% were seen once; the top ten hold roughly 44%. Sequenced: distant non-tumor lung tissue. All receptors come from a man in his forties or fifties with non-small cell lung cancer. CDR3s include the opening cysteine and the closing phenylalanine or tryptophan. The D gene is left open where the match is weak. Some rows have no size entry. The others give once, few or many, or a class for an expanded clone.

J: TRBJ1-1; V: TRBV12-3/TRBV12-4; size: many; length: 13; D: NA; CDR3: CASSLGQVTEAFF; DNA: TGTGCCAGCAGTTTAGGACAGGTCACTGAAGCTTTCTTT
J: TRBJ2-2; V: TRBV6-5; size: NA; length: 18; D: NA; CDR3: CASSYRLPQQGNTGELFF; DNA: TGTGCCAGCAGCTACCGACTCCCTCAACAGGGGAACACCGGGGAGCTGTTTTTT
J: TRBJ2-7; V: TRBV4-2; size: many; length: 15; D: NA; CDR3: CASSQEGGSSYEQYF; DNA: TGTGCCAGCAGCCAAGAGGGGGGTTCCTCCTACGAGCAGTACTTC
J: TRBJ2-5; V: TRBV11-2; size: NA; length: 14; D: NA; CDR3: CASSLDGVGEIQHF; DNA: TGTGCCAGCAGCTTAGACGGGGTGGGAGAGATCCAGCACTTC
J: TRBJ1-3; V: TRBV7-9; size: NA; length: 14; D: NA; CDR3: CASRPRGSGNTIYF; DNA: TGTGCCAGCAGGCCCCGGGGCTCTGGAAACACCATATATTTT
J: TRBJ2-1; V: TRBV11-2; size: NA; length: 14; D: TRBD1; CDR3: CASSLVGTGIEQFF; DNA: TGTGCCAGCAGCTTGGTCGGGACAGGGATCGAGCAGTTCTTC
J: TRBJ2-7; V: TRBV11-2; size: NA; length: 14; D: NA; CDR3: CASRIGDGFYEQYF; DNA: TGTGCCAGCAGGATTGGGGATGGATTCTACGAGCAGTACTTC
J: TRBJ1-3; V: TRBV12-3/TRBV12-4; size: NA; length: 16; D: NA; CDR3: CASSLGGAQPGNTIYF; DNA: TGTGCCAGCAGTTTAGGGGGGGCTCAGCCCGGAAACACCATATATTTT
J: TRBJ2-7; V: TRBV25-1; size: many; length: 14; D: TRBD1; CDR3: CASSDGTGWYEQYF; DNA: TGTGCCAGCAGTGATGGGACAGGGTGGTACGAGCAGTACTTC
J: TRBJ2-5; V: TRBV28; size: many; length: 13; D: NA; CDR3: CASSFQGSQTQYF; DNA: TGTGCCAGCAGTTTCCAGGGCTCTCAGACCCAGTACTTC
J: TRBJ2-1; V: TRBV19; size: few; length: 12; D: NA; CDR3: CATEGGLGEQFF; DNA: TGTGCGACCGAGGGGGGGCTCGGGGAGCAGTTCTTC
J: TRBJ2-1; V: TRBV7-8; size: NA; length: 16; D: TRBD2; CDR3: CANSPSGGDTYNEQFF; DNA: TGTGCCAACAGCCCTTCGGGGGGGGACACCTACAATGAGCAGTTCTTC
J: TRBJ2-7; V: TRBV2; size: many; length: 13; D: TRBD2; CDR3: CASSTGLAGEQYF; DNA: TGTGCCAGCAGTACCGGACTAGCGGGTGAGCAGTACTTC
J: TRBJ1-1; V: TRBV12-3/TRBV12-4; size: many; length: 13; D: TRBD1; CDR3: CASRETGEGEAFF; DNA: TGTGCCAGCAGGGAAACAGGGGAAGGTGAAGCTTTCTTT
J: TRBJ1-2; V: TRBV28; size: NA; length: 12; D: NA; CDR3: CASSTAATGYTF; DNA: TGTGCCAGCAGTACAGCCGCTACGGGCTACACCTTC
J: TRBJ1-4; V: TRBV29-1; size: NA; length: 13; D: NA; CDR3: CSVSGGAIEKLFF; DNA: TGCAGCGTTTCCGGAGGGGCTATTGAAAAACTGTTTTTT
J: TRBJ2-7; V: TRBV7-9; size: NA; length: 12; D: NA; CDR3: CAGRLDFYEQYF; DNA: TGTGCCGGCAGGTTGGACTTTTACGAGCAGTACTTC
J: TRBJ2-7; V: TRBV11-3; size: NA; length: 15; D: NA; CDR3: CASSLVRDKLYEQYF; DNA: TGTGCCAGCAGCCTAGTTCGAGACAAGCTCTACGAGCAGTACTTC
J: TRBJ1-2; V: TRBV29-1; size: many; length: 14; D: NA; CDR3: CSVEQSVANYGYTF; DNA: TGCAGCGTTGAACAATCGGTGGCTAACTATGGCTACACCTTC
J: TRBJ1-4; V: TRBV6-6; size: NA; length: 14; D: NA; CDR3: CASSWDGDGGKVFF; DNA: TGTGCTAGCAGTTGGGACGGAGATGGGGGAAAAGTGTTTTTT
J: TRBJ2-3; V: TRBV11-2; size: NA; length: 18; D: NA; CDR3: CASSLAPLGQIGKYTQYF; DNA: TGTGCCAGCAGCTTGGCCCCGCTTGGACAGATTGGAAAGTATACGCAGTATTTT
J: TRBJ2-4; V: TRBV5-4; size: few; length: 14; D: NA; CDR3: CASSYPGAHSIQYF; DNA: TGTGCCAGCAGCTACCCCGGGGCCCACAGCATTCAGTACTTC
J: TRBJ2-3; V: TRBV5-1; size: NA; length: 14; D: TRBD2; CDR3: CVSSSGITTDTQYF; DNA: TGCGTCAGTTCTAGCGGGATAACCACAGATACACAGTATTTT
J: TRBJ2-1; V: TRBV28; size: NA; length: 15; D: NA; CDR3: CASRWGPGHYNEQFF; DNA: TGTGCCAGCAGATGGGGACCGGGGCATTACAATGAGCAGTTCTTC